The 14 T cell receptor beta chains in this list originate from one sample, sequenced in a study of T cell repertoires in cytomegalovirus infection. Which antigens these TCRs recognize remains unknown. TCRdb re-called the reads through MiXCR, storing one row per CDR3 protein. The sample yields 200,000 to 250,000 distinct CDR3 sequences, about 39% seen once. Here the sequenced sample was CD8+ T cells from cultured PBMCs, taken from culture after CMV antigen stimulation. All receptors derive from a human donor in good health (CMV status not recorded). Some clones in this sample may be carry-over from other donors' samples.

The sample holds a few counts of this clonotype. CDR3 sequence: CASSSTGSVSYEQYF. In DNA form, the CDR3 reads TGTGCCAGCAGCTCTACAGGGAGTGTATCCTACGAGCAGTACTTC. The chain uses TRBV7-9 and TRBJ2-7, with D possibly matching TRBD1 (6 bases). This CDR3 spans 15 amino acids. CDR1 is SEHNR and CDR2 is FQNEAQ in the germline V gene (reference sequence). Deletions cut 4 bases from V and 1 base from J, with 14 bases between.

The chain recombines TRBV5-8 with TRBJ1-1, with TRBD1 matching over 10 bases. Germline V gives CDR1 SGHTS, CDR2 YDEGEE. This CDR3 has 15 residues. V shed 4 bases and J 4 bases; nucleotides not matched to a gene: 7. The CDR3 sequence is CASSMGQGRVTEAFF. CDR3 coding DNA: TGTGCCAGCAGCATGGGACAGGGGAGGGTCACTGAAGCTTTCTTT.

The sample holds a few counts of this clonotype. The CDR3 region has the DNA TGCGCCAGCAGCCAACGGATGGCGGGGCTCACTCTTCAGGAGACCCAGTACTTC. This encodes CASSQRMAGLTLQETQYF. J is TRBJ2-5 and V is TRBV4-1, with TRBD2 as a possible D gene (6 bases). The length of the CDR3 is 18 residues. Between the trimmed V and J ends, which lost 2 bases and 5 bases, there was a span of 24 bases. Germline V gene lookup returns CDR1 MGHRA and CDR2 YSYEKL.

The V and J genes are TRBV3-1 and TRBJ2-1, with 9 nucleotides matching TRBD2. This CDR3 comprises 17 residues. J was trimmed by 3 bases and V by 0 bases; bases with no gene match: 6. Germline-derived CDR1 and CDR2 are LGHDT and YNNKEL (reference sequence). The CDR3 spells CASSQDTSGGFYNEQFF. CDR3 bases: TGTGCCAGCAGCCAAGACACCAGCGGGGGGTTCTACAATGAGCAGTTCTTC.

The sample holds one count of this clonotype. The chain has TRBV28 and TRBJ2-1; tentatively, D is TRBD1 (5 bases). The length of the CDR3 is 14 residues. V was pared by 7 bases and J by 6 bases, with 16 bases between. Germline V gene data show CDR1 as MDHEN and CDR2 as SYDVKM. The CDR3 DNA is TGTGCCAGCACCGAGTCAGGGCTTCGCAATGAGCAGTTCTTC. It yields the protein CASTESGLRNEQFF.

This clonotype was detected a few times. The chain uses TRBV27 and TRBJ1-5; D is perhaps TRBD1 (5 bases). Germline V CDR1 and CDR2: MNHEY, SMNVEV (reference sequence). The ends were cut back, 3 bases at V and 7 bases at J, with 13 bases in the middle. The CDR3 is 14 residues long. CDR3 coding DNA: TGTGCCAGCAGTTTCGCTACAGGTACCCAGCCCCAGCATTTT. Encoded protein: CASSFATGTQPQHF.

V gene TRBV7-3 combines with J gene TRBJ2-7, with 7 bases fitting TRBD1. Germline CDR1 reads SGHTA; CDR2 reads FQGTGA. J lost 3 bases, V lost 5 bases, and 13 bases had no gene match. The length of the CDR3 is 16 residues. The CDR3 reads CASSPGQRLTVYEQYF. In DNA, the CDR3 is TGTGCCAGCAGCCCGGGACAGCGCCTTACCGTCTACGAGCAGTACTTC.

This clonotype has just one count. J is TRBJ2-7 and V is TRBV7-9; 9 bases align to TRBD2. V lost 5 bases and J lost 7; bases outside the gene matches: 9. This CDR3 is built from 14 residues. Germline V gene data show CDR1 as SEHNR and CDR2 as FQNEAQ (reference sequence). The CDR3 sequence: CASSQLSGGEEQYF. The CDR3 DNA sequence: TGTGCCAGCAGCCAACTTAGCGGGGGAGAAGAGCAGTACTTC.

As to this clonotype: A much larger clonotype is one base distant, so this may be a read error. This sequence joins TRBV7-9 and TRBJ2-3, with 13 bases aligning to TRBD2. The CDR3 is 15 amino acids. The germline gives CDR1 SEHNR, CDR2 FQNEAQ (reference sequence). The CDR3 region is CASSLTSGRADTHYF. Here the CDR3 DNA reads TGTGCCAGCAGCCTTACTAGCGGGAGGGCGGATACGCATTATTTT.

This clonotype was detected only a few times. This chain uses TRBV5-1 with TRBJ2-1; TRBD2 might be the D (6 bases). The CDR3 is 16 amino acids. Between the trimmed V and J ends, which lost 4 bases and 5 bases, there was a span of 19 bases. Germline assignment: CDR1 SGHRS and CDR2 YFSETQ. CDR3 sequence (DNA): TGCGCCAGCAGCCTAACTAGCAGCCCGAATAACAATGAGCAGTTCTTC. Protein product: CASSLTSSPNNNEQFF.

J is TRBJ2-1 and V is TRBV7-3; D is ambiguous. CDR1 is SGHTA and CDR2 is FQGTGA in the germline V gene. The CDR3 length is 14 residues. The V end was cut by 5 bases, the J end by 4 bases, with 12 bases between. CDR3 amino acids: CASSEAVGYNEQFF. The CDR3 nucleotides read TGTGCCAGCAGCGAGGCTGTCGGTTACAATGAGCAGTTCTTC.

The DNA for the CDR3 is TGTGCCAGCAGCTTACAGGGAACTAACTATGGCTACACCTTC. Its protein is CASSLQGTNYGYTF. This chain joins TRBV7-9 and TRBJ1-2; D perhaps matches TRBD1 (5 bases). Trimming left V 2 bases short and J 0 bases short, with 7 bases between. This CDR3 spans 14 amino acids. Germline V gene lookup returns CDR1 SEHNR and CDR2 FQNEAQ (reference sequence).

The count of this clonotype is one. This sequence joins TRBV28 and TRBJ2-5; 10 positions match TRBD1. Unmatched junction bases numbered 6, after V lost 0 bases and J lost 5 bases. The CDR3 is made up of 16 amino acids. CDR1 is MDHEN, CDR2 SYDVKM, per germline. Written as DNA, the CDR3 is TGTGCCAGCAGTTTATGGGGACAGGGGAGTGGGGAGACCCAGTACTTC. This encodes CASSLWGQGSGETQYF.

In this sample, this clonotype turned up a few times. The CDR3 bases are TGTGCCAGCAGTCCCACCGCCGAGGGGCAGGCCTATGGCTACACCTTC. The encoded protein is CASSPTAEGQAYGYTF. The genes are TRBV28 and TRBJ1-2; a possible D gene is TRBD1 (5 bases). The CDR3 has 16 amino acids. The germline V gene encodes CDR1 MDHEN and CDR2 SYDVKM. V lost 5 bases to trimming and J lost 4 bases, with 20 bases between them.